Below, 3 T cell receptor beta chains from the same sample are listed, as sequenced in a study of CD8 T cells in ankylosing spondylitis (dated by TCRdb to the late 2010s). The library was obtained by 5' RACE. Reads for this sample came from an Illumina HiSeq 2500. Through fastp at Q25 and MiXCR, TCRdb rebuilt clones from the public reads, retaining in-frame beta chains. Rows with one shared CDR3 protein collapse into an entry with the most common genes and DNA. The table for this sample lists fewer than 250,000 distinct CDR3 sequences; under 30% of them were counted only once. The ten largest clones take up more than 6.5% of the sample. The specimen was blood, either unsorted or a sorted T cell fraction (not recorded which). These receptors were collected from a male donor with ankylosing spondylitis or in good health (not recorded which).

This clonotype was found many times. The chain uses TRBV7-9 and TRBJ2-7, with 10 positions matching TRBD2. Trimming cost V 6 bases and J 5 bases; bases outside gene matches: 7. This CDR3 spans 14 amino acids. The germline V gene has CDR1 SEHNR and CDR2 FQNEAQ (reference sequence). This CDR3 is CASSSSGRINEQYF. The CDR3 nucleotides are TGTGCCAGCAGTTCTAGCGGGAGAATCAACGAGCAGTACTTC.

CDR3 coding DNA: TGCAGTGCTAGAGCGGGCAGGGACTTCTCGGAGACCCAGTACTTC. Protein: CSARAGRDFSETQYF. The genes are TRBV20-1 and TRBJ2-5; weak D call: TRBD2 (6 bases). Trimming shortened V by 1 base and J by 5 bases, and 17 bases separated the two germline ends. This CDR3 has 15 amino acids. Germline lookup yields CDR1 DFQATT and CDR2 SNEGSKA (reference sequence).

This chain links TRBV7-9 with TRBJ2-1, with 7 positions matching TRBD2. Germline V lookup: CDR1 SEHNR, CDR2 FQNEAQ (reference sequence). The junction had 4 bases not matched to a gene; V was cut back by 3 bases and J by 2 bases. The length of the CDR3 is 15 residues. The CDR3 bases are TGTGCCAGCAGCTTGGCGGGAGCGGCCTACAATGAGCAGTTCTTC. It translates to CASSLAGAAYNEQFF.